The rows below give T cell receptor beta chains drawn from one sample of a study of graft-versus-host responses after intestinal transplantation. Using immunoSEQ multiplex PCR, the repertoire was profiled, and TCRdb retains in-frame clones only, with some absent. The sample contains around 100,000 clones, 85% to 95% of which appear only once. Their recognized antigens are unknown. The material sequenced was unstimulated CD8+ T cells sorted from spleen or lymph node cells, taken before transplant. These receptors were collected from a human donor who was the organ donor for an intestinal transplant. CDR3s include the opening cysteine and the closing phenylalanine or tryptophan. D genes are given only for firm matches. Some rows have no size entry. The others give once, few or many, or a class for an expanded clone.

>TRBJ2-1|NA|TRBD2|TRBV7-9
CASSLPTSGNTNEQFF
TGTGCCAGCAGCTTGCCGACTAGCGGGAACACGAATGAGCAGTTCTTC
>TRBJ2-3|NA|TRBD2|TRBV28
CASSTSGRSKDTQYF
TGTGCCAGCAGCACTAGCGGGAGATCAAAAGATACGCAGTATTTT
>TRBJ2-1|NA|TRBD1|TRBV6-1
CASRMTGPSDNEQFF
TGTGCCAGCAGGATGACAGGGCCGAGTGACAATGAGCAGTTCTTC
>TRBJ2-7|NA|TRBD2|TRBV6-5
CASSYPLAGGLYEQYF
TGTGCCAGCAGTTACCCACTAGCGGGAGGGCTATACGAGCAGTACTTC
>TRBJ2-5|NA|NA|TRBV2
CASSDPWSGRRETQYF
TGTGCCAGCAGTGACCCATGGAGTGGGAGACGGGAGACCCAGTACTTC
>TRBJ2-7|few|NA|TRBV4-3
CASSQGLFYPGEQYF
TGCGCCAGCAGCCAAGGGTTATTCTACCCTGGGGAGCAGTACTTC
>TRBJ1-2|NA|NA|TRBV5-1
CASPGPRDGYTF
TGCGCCAGTCCCGGGCCCAGAGATGGCTACACCTTC
>TRBJ2-1|NA|NA|TRBV20-1
CSAADNEQFF
TGCAGTGCCGCCGACAATGAGCAGTTCTTC
>TRBJ1-2|NA|NA|TRBV4-3
CASSQDGRGWYGYTF
TGCGCCAGCAGCCAAGATGGCAGGGGATGGTACGGCTACACCTTC
>TRBJ2-7|NA|NA|TRBV4-1
CASSQVTGREQYF
TGCGCCAGCAGCCAAGTTACAGGTCGCGAGCAGTACTTC
>TRBJ2-7|NA|TRBD1|TRBV7-9
CASSLAGTGTYEQYF
TGTGCCAGCAGCTTAGCTGGGACAGGGACTTACGAGCAGTACTTC
>TRBJ2-7|NA|TRBD1|TRBV4-2
CASSLGTGGNEQYF
TGTGCCAGCAGCCTCGGGACAGGGGGGAACGAGCAGTACTTC
>TRBJ2-7|NA|NA|TRBV4-1
CASSQDYRLEGEQYF
TGCGCCAGCAGCCAGGACTACAGGCTTGAGGGGGAGCAGTACTTC
>TRBJ2-1|NA|NA|TRBV13
CASSRRLRGGDEQFF
TGTGCCAGCAGCCGCCGCCTGAGGGGCGGAGATGAGCAGTTCTTC
>TRBJ2-1|NA|TRBD2|TRBV12-5
CASGLPEEREDNEQFF
TGTGCTAGTGGTCTGCCGGAGGAGCGGGAGGACAATGAGCAGTTCTTC
>TRBJ1-1|NA|TRBD1|TRBV6-1
CASSDPDRDYGNTEAFF
TGTGCCAGCAGTGACCCAGACAGGGACTACGGGAACACTGAAGCTTTCTTT
>TRBJ2-1|once|TRBD2|TRBV28
CASSLMFWSSGSDSYNEQFF
TGTGCCAGCAGTTTAATGTTTTGGTCTAGCGGCTCGGACTCCTACAATGAGCAGTTCTTC
>TRBJ2-1|NA|TRBD2|TRBV27
CASSITSGRANEQFF
TGTGCCAGCAGTATAACTAGCGGGAGGGCTAATGAGCAGTTCTTC
>TRBJ1-1|NA|NA|TRBV4-1
CASSLSLRGTEAFF
TGCGCCAGCAGCCTCTCGCTCCGGGGCACTGAAGCTTTCTTT
>TRBJ2-3|NA|TRBD1|TRBV30
CAWSRGQGADTQYF
TGTGCCTGGAGTAGGGGGCAGGGGGCAGATACGCAGTATTTT
>TRBJ1-5|NA|NA|TRBV7-2
CASSLGGQPQHF
TGTGCCAGCAGCTTAGGGGGTCAGCCCCAGCATTTT
>TRBJ1-4|NA|NA|TRBV10-3
CAISPGRGATNEKLFF
TGTGCCATCAGCCCGGGCAGGGGTGCCACTAATGAAAAACTGTTTTTT
>TRBJ1-2|NA|NA|TRBV19
CASNPLASVTADYGYTF
TGTGCCAGTAATCCCCTTGCCTCTGTGACAGCCGATTATGGCTACACCTTC
>TRBJ2-1|NA|NA|TRBV10-2
CASSDLNWDEQFF
TGCGCCAGCTCGGACCTAAATTGGGATGAGCAGTTCTTC
>TRBJ2-3|NA|NA|TRBV9
CASSVNWRKGTDTQYF
TGTGCCAGCAGCGTAAATTGGAGAAAGGGCACAGATACGCAGTATTTT
>TRBJ1-5|NA|TRBD1|TRBV19
CASMPTGGFMQPQHF
TGTGCCAGTATGCCGACAGGGGGCTTCATGCAGCCCCAGCATTTT
>TRBJ2-4|once|NA|TRBV9
CASSVAQGGAKNIQYF
TGTGCCAGCAGCGTCGCGCAAGGGGGAGCCAAAAACATTCAGTACTTC
>TRBJ1-5|NA|TRBD1|TRBV9
CASSHGGGDQPQHF
TGTGCCAGCAGCCATGGAGGGGGCGACCAGCCCCAGCATTTT
>TRBJ1-2|NA|NA|TRBV6-5
CASSEYRDDGYTF
TGTGCCAGCAGCGAATACAGGGATGACGGCTACACCTTC
>TRBJ2-7|NA|NA|TRBV5-1
CASSLVRSGTPPYEQYF
TGCGCCAGCAGCTTGGTTCGGTCCGGGACACCCCCCTACGAGCAGTACTTC
>TRBJ2-5|once|TRBD2|TRBV15
CATSPLAGVPETQYF
TGTGCCACCAGTCCCCTAGCGGGAGTTCCGGAGACCCAGTACTTC
>TRBJ1-4|few|NA|TRBV19
CASSSTGGATNEKLFF
TGTGCCAGTAGTTCGACAGGTGGGGCAACTAATGAAAAACTGTTTTTT
>TRBJ2-1|NA|NA|TRBV9
CASSGNNEQFF
TGTGCCAGCAGCGGCAACAATGAGCAGTTCTTC
>TRBJ2-7|NA|NA|TRBV6-5
CASSYRDGIYEQYF
TGTGCCAGCAGCTACCGGGACGGGATATACGAGCAGTACTTC
>TRBJ1-2|once|TRBD1|TRBV6-1
CASIRTGGHYGYTF
TGTGCCAGCATCCGAACAGGGGGCCACTATGGCTACACCTTC
>TRBJ2-1|NA|NA|TRBV30
CAWSVSRLYNEQFF
TGTGCCTGGAGCGTTAGCAGACTCTACAATGAGCAGTTCTTC
>TRBJ1-1|NA|NA|TRBV30
CAWTFEGWGAPNTEAFF
TGTGCCTGGACCTTCGAGGGGTGGGGGGCCCCGAACACTGAAGCTTTCTTT
>TRBJ1-2|NA|NA|TRBV28
CASSLVAAPHGYTF
TGTGCCAGCAGCCTCGTGGCGGCCCCCCATGGCTACACCTTC
>TRBJ1-2|once|NA|TRBV19
CASSPGWRETNYGYTF
TGTGCCAGTAGTCCGGGATGGAGGGAGACTAACTATGGCTACACCTTC
>TRBJ2-1|NA|TRBD1|TRBV27
CASSSGTGGIEQFF
TGTGCCAGCAGTTCCGGGACAGGGGGTATTGAGCAGTTCTTC
>TRBJ1-1|NA|NA|TRBV7-9
CASSLERRDTEAFF
TGTGCCAGCAGCTTAGAACGGCGGGACACTGAAGCTTTCTTT
>TRBJ1-5|NA|NA|TRBV10-1
CASSEGQHSNQPQHF
TGCGCCAGCAGTGAAGGACAGCATAGCAATCAGCCCCAGCATTTT
>TRBJ2-3|once|NA|TRBV7-9
CASSLLDWNPLGTDTQYF
TGTGCCAGCAGCTTATTGGACTGGAATCCTTTAGGCACAGATACGCAGTATTTT
>TRBJ1-2|NA|TRBD1|TRBV4-2
CASSQDRDRGPGYTF
TGTGCCAGCAGCCAAGATAGGGACAGGGGACCTGGCTACACCTTC
>TRBJ1-2|once|NA|TRBV15
CATSREQSGPYGHTF
TGTGCCACCAGCAGAGAACAGTCAGGCCCCTATGGCCACACCTTC
>TRBJ2-7|NA|NA|TRBV7-9
CASSLVGPLYEQYF
TGTGCCAGCAGCTTAGTAGGGCCCCTATACGAGCAGTACTTC
>TRBJ2-5|once|TRBD1|TRBV19
CASSFDRGQQETQYF
TGTGCCAGTAGTTTCGACAGGGGGCAACAAGAGACCCAGTACTTC
>TRBJ1-2|NA|TRBD1|TRBV6-1
CASSTTGDYGYTF
TGTGCCAGCAGTACGACAGGGGACTATGGCTACACCTTC
>TRBJ2-1|NA|TRBD2|TRBV7-2
CASSLAGTTDEQFF
TGTGCCAGCAGCTTAGCCGGGACTACCGATGAGCAGTTCTTC
>TRBJ2-7|NA|TRBD2|TRBV28
CASSSPRGLAGDEQYF
TGTGCCAGCAGTTCCCCGAGGGGACTAGCGGGAGACGAGCAGTACTTC
>TRBJ2-7|NA|TRBD1|TRBV30
CAWSGQGVTYEQYF
TGTGCCTGGAGTGGCCAGGGGGTCACCTACGAGCAGTACTTC
>TRBJ2-1|NA|TRBD2|TRBV27
CASSTRTSGVRNEQFF
TGTGCCAGCAGTACCCGGACTAGCGGGGTCAGGAATGAGCAGTTCTTC